Sequencing of this T cell receptor (beta chain) was carried out in a study of T-cell memory formation after mild COVID-19 (dated by TCRdb to the early 2020s). With regard to the full study: Most TCR sequence clusters were specific to one of the two donors. Longitudinal TCRalpha and TCRbeta repertoire sequencing tracked T-cell clones expanding and contracting after mild COVID-19 in two donors. Two young, previously healthy adult volunteers made up the cohort, one male and one female. Study-wide conclusions, independent of this receptor: Some responding clones were detected in pre-infection memory, which suggested that pre-existing cross-reactive memory T cells had joined the SARS-CoV-2 response. Contracting CD4+ clones were found mainly in CM and EM memory subsets, while CD8+ clones were enriched in EMRA. Only a couple of mild cases were covered in the study, and larger cohorts including severe cases with pre-infection samples were considered necessary. The second-wave clones that peaked on day 37 were not confirmed to be SARS-CoV-2 specific. Balanced CD4/CD8 phenotypes were observed for clones contracting from day 15 to 85, whereas a bias towards CD4+ was observed for a second wave of clones expanding from day 15 to 37.

A word on this clonotype: Its antigen is still unknown. Base qualities are missing; no much larger clone stands one base away.

The sequencer was an Illumina NovaSeq 6000. TCRalpha and TCRbeta cDNA libraries were constructed by 5'RACE with constant-segment primers, with sample barcodes and unique molecular identifiers being introduced. RNA was extracted from every sample with Trizol reagent. Amplification of the libraries took two PCR steps, and the second step added a second sample barcode plus Illumina TruSeq adapters. Sequencing of libraries was performed on an Illumina NovaSeq with 2 x 150 bp paired-end reads. Per the authors' processing: Reads were demultiplexed and collapsed into UMI-guided consensus sequences with migec v1.2.7. Using mixcr v2.1.11, UMI consensuses were aligned to TRA and TRB V and J templates and then assembled into clonotypes. Expanded or contracted clonotypes were those called significant by both edgeR and NoisET, with noise models trained on biological replicates. edgeR calls used a false discovery rate-adjusted p below 0.01 and a log2 fold-change threshold of 1. As an exploratory analysis of dynamics, max-normalized trajectories of the 1000 most abundant clonotypes were examined with PCA combined with hierarchical clustering. Separately sequenced CD4+ and CD8+ repertoires were used to assign a CD4 or CD8 phenotype to each responding clone. The public reads were reanalyzed by TCRdb: fastp trimming at Q25, MiXCR alignment, in-frame beta chains only. Rows are combined by CDR3 protein, so each entry shows the most common genes and DNA. The V and J calls come from TCRdb's annotation, not from the publication. In this sample the table shows roughly 340,000 distinct CDR3 sequences, approximately 22% of which occur a single time. The ten most abundant clones make up around 20% of the sample.

PBMCs were isolated by Ficoll-Paque density gradient centrifugation. The clonotype originates from a man aged 18 to 35 who had mild COVID-19 (a few samples of this study predate the infection). The sample titles of this study are shuffled in the database, so cell type and time point are left out; the donor was told from shared clones. Source material: PBMCs or a T cell subset sorted from them (not recorded which).

Here the CDR3 is given as CASSFGQGSNEQFF. The nucleotide sequence reads TGTGCCAGCAGTTTCGGTCAGGGTTCCAATGAGCAGTTCTTC. The sequence is built from TRBV28 and TRBJ2-1; TRBD1 could be the D gene, as 5 bases match. The CDR3 goes from the cysteine to the phenylalanine over 14 residues. Only the CDR3 region is kept as DNA, spanning 42 bases read in frame from base 1. CDR1 and CDR2, per the germline V gene, are MDHEN and SYDVKM. V is shortened by 3 bases, J by 6 bases, and the region joining them spans 12 bases.